This T cell receptor (beta chain) was recovered during a study of T cell repertoires in aging, cancer and after chemotherapy. Study context: Clear clonal overlap appeared across healthy donor samples taken over several months to years. The whole study produced a dataset of millions of TCR reads.

Study conclusions and caveats: Median generation probability rose over the chemotherapy interval in each cancer cohort, suggesting rebound thymic output.

Rearranged V-D-J TRB sequences were amplified with a mixed TRB-A/B primer pool. TCRdb ran MiXCR on the multiplex PCR reads and lists one entry per CDR3 protein. The table lists over 10,000 distinct CDR3 sequences, roughly 26% of them singletons, with roughly 2.5% in the top ten. This clonotype is termed medium-sized. Its antigen is currently unknown. Amplification of TCR beta used genomic DNA extracted from peripheral blood. This CDR3 has 14 amino acids. In germline, CDR1 is MNHNS, CDR2 SASEGT. The ends were cut back, 6 bases at V and 1 base at J, with 10 bases in the middle. This TCR came from a human donor in good health. This chain uses TRBV6-1 with TRBJ1-3; D is uncertain. The sample consisted of blood. The DNA of the CDR3 is TGTGCCAGCAGAATCGGGGAATCTGGAAACACCATATATTTT. Translation gives CASRIGESGNTIYF.